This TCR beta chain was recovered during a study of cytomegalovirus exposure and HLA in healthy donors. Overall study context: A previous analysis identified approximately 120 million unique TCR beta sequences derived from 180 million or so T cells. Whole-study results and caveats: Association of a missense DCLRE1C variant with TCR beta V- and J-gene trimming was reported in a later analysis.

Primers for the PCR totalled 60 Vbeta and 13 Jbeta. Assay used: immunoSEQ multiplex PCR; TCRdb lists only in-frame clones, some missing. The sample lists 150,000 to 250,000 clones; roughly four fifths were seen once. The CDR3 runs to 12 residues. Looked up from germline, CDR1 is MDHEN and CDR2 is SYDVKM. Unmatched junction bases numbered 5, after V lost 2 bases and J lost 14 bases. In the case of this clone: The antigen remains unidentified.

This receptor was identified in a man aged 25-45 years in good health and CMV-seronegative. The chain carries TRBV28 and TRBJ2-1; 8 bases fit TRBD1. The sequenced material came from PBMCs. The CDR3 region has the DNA TGTGCCAGCAGTTTACCTAGGACAGGGAAGTTCTTC. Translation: CASSLPRTGKFF.